The clone carrying this T cell receptor (beta chain) was seen only a few times. The target antigen is unknown. This sample stems from a study of a mutant IDH1 vaccine in newly diagnosed glioma. Turning to the study itself: Vaccination was launched 4-6 weeks after radiotherapy alone, or with temozolomide cycles. Patients got radiotherapy, temozolomide, or both beforehand, and most got both. Overall study results and limits: Patients mounted vaccine-induced immune responses in 93.3% of cases.

The time point here: week 23, last vaccination. Vaccination comprised doses that each held 300 ug of mutant IDH1 20-mer peptide, plus topical imiquimod. Assay used: immunoSEQ multiplex PCR; TCRdb lists only in-frame clones, some missing. The sample has about 40,000 clones, 65% to 80% seen once. The clonotype originates from a man aged 50-60 years with glioma. This material consisted of PBMCs, taken from a glioma patient whose treatment included an IDH1 peptide vaccine.

CDR3 sequence reads: CASSLVGGNEQFF. The CDR3 bases are TGTGCCAGCAGCTTAGTTGGGGGGAATGAGCAGTTCTTC. The rearrangement links TRBV7-9 to TRBJ2-1; possible D gene TRBD2, 6 bases. This CDR3 is 13 amino acids long. The V gene's germline CDR1 is SEHNR and CDR2 FQNEAQ (reference sequence). The V gene lost 1 base and the J gene lost 7 bases, with 8 bases spanning the gap.